This T cell receptor (beta chain) was documented in a study of early T cells in non-severe SARS-CoV-2 infection (dated by TCRdb to the early 2020s). At the level of the whole study: Bulk RNA from unsorted whole blood was used for TCR sequencing, so alpha and beta chains could not be paired. General findings and caveats noted by the study authors: VDJdb matching was skewed toward anti-spike CD8 responses, so virus-specific expansions were likely underestimated and private and CD4 specificities were missed.

For this chain, trimming is 6 bases at the V end and 5 bases at the J end, and the number of junction bases without a gene match is 12. From the cysteine through the phenylalanine, the CDR3 covers 17 amino acids. Just CDR3 DNA is preserved here, 51 bases in frame from base 1. The germline V gene (reference sequence) yields SEHNR for CDR1 and FQNEAQ for CDR2. The library was produced with 5' RACE. Instrument used: NextSeq 500. In the TCR library protocol, unique molecular identifiers were attached to individual cDNA molecules to correct for PCR bias and sequencing error. Both TCR alpha and beta chains were sequenced, and tight co-correlation was observed between alpha and beta sequence abundances in each sample. In the source study's methods: Decombinator V4 was used to perform V gene, J gene and CDR3 annotation of TCR sequences. TCRs were defined as expanded if a significant change between any two time points was detected under a Poisson model with p below 0.0001. TCR abundances were normalised to the total number of TCRs sequenced per sample and expressed as counts per million. MAIT TCRs were defined by TRAV1-2 paired with TRAJ12, TRAJ20 or TRAJ33, and iNKT TCRs by TRAV10 paired with TRAJ18. VDJdb, accessed 1 November 2021, was searched for CMV, EBV and SARS-CoV-2 annotated TCRs, with TCRs annotated for multiple antigens excluded. The raw public data were reprocessed by TCRdb itself: fastp quality trimming at Q25, MiXCR clonotype calling, in-frame beta chains only. Entries that share a CDR3 protein sequence are merged under the most common genes and DNA. The V and J calls shown here were made by TCRdb, not taken from the authors' results. The sample data list about 30,000 distinct CDR3 sequences, and 5% to 6.5% of these were observed just once. The ten largest clones add up to approximately 3.5% of the sample.

This clonotype was seen a few times. Its binding antigen is unknown. The record has no base qualities; no much larger clone is one base away. Set within a cohort of healthcare workers in London, UK, this nested case-control study involved weekly PCR testing of nasopharyngeal swabs along with blood sampling. Between 23 and 31 March 2020, the week of the UK lockdown, healthcare workers were enrolled and then followed up weekly for as long as 16 weeks. Recombination connected TRBV7-9 to TRBJ2-1; 11 of the junction bases match TRBD2. This TCR was recovered from an adult who was a healthcare worker with PCR-confirmed SARS-CoV-2 infection or an uninfected control (not recorded which). Sequencing used whole blood. The DNA sequence reads TGTGCCAGCAGGCTCGGGACTAGCGGTTTCCTCGACAATGAGCAGTTCTTC. The encoded protein is CASRLGTSGFLDNEQFF.